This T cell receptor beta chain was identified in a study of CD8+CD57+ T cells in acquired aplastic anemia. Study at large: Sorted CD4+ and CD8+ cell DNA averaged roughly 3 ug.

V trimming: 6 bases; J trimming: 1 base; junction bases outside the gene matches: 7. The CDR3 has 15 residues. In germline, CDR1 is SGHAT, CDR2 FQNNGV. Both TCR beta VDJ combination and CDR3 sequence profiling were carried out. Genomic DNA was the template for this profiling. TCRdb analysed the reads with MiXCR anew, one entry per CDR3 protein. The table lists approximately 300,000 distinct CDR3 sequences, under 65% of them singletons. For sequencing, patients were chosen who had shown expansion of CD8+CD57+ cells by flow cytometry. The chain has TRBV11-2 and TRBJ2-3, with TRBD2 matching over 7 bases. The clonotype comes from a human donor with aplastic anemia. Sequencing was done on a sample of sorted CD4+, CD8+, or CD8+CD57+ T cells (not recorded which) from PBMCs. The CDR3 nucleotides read TGTGCCAGCAGTGAAGGAGGGAGGGGCACAGATACGCAGTATTTT. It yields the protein CASSEGGRGTDTQYF.